This TCR beta chain was captured in a study of T-cell memory formation after mild COVID-19. Study-wide context: Clusters of TCRs were largely donor specific.

A note on this clonotype: One end of the junction is discordant with germline, which a read error may explain.

TCRdb reprocessed the 5' RACE reads with MiXCR, giving one entry per CDR3 protein. The sample lists 400,000 to 500,000 distinct CDR3 sequences; approximately 25% were seen once. Germline V lookup: CDR1 SQVTM, CDR2 ANQGSEA. This CDR3 is built from 12 residues. Sequenced: PBMCs or a T cell subset sorted from them (not recorded which). The clonotype was recovered from an adult woman who had mild COVID-19 (a few samples of this study predate the infection). Cell type and time point are not known. The chain is built from TRBV29-1 and TRBJ2-3, with D possibly TRBD2 on 6 matching bases. CDR3 sequence reads: CSVDGSTDTLYF. CDR3 nucleotide sequence: TGCAGCGTTGACGGGAGCACAGATACGCTGTATTTT.